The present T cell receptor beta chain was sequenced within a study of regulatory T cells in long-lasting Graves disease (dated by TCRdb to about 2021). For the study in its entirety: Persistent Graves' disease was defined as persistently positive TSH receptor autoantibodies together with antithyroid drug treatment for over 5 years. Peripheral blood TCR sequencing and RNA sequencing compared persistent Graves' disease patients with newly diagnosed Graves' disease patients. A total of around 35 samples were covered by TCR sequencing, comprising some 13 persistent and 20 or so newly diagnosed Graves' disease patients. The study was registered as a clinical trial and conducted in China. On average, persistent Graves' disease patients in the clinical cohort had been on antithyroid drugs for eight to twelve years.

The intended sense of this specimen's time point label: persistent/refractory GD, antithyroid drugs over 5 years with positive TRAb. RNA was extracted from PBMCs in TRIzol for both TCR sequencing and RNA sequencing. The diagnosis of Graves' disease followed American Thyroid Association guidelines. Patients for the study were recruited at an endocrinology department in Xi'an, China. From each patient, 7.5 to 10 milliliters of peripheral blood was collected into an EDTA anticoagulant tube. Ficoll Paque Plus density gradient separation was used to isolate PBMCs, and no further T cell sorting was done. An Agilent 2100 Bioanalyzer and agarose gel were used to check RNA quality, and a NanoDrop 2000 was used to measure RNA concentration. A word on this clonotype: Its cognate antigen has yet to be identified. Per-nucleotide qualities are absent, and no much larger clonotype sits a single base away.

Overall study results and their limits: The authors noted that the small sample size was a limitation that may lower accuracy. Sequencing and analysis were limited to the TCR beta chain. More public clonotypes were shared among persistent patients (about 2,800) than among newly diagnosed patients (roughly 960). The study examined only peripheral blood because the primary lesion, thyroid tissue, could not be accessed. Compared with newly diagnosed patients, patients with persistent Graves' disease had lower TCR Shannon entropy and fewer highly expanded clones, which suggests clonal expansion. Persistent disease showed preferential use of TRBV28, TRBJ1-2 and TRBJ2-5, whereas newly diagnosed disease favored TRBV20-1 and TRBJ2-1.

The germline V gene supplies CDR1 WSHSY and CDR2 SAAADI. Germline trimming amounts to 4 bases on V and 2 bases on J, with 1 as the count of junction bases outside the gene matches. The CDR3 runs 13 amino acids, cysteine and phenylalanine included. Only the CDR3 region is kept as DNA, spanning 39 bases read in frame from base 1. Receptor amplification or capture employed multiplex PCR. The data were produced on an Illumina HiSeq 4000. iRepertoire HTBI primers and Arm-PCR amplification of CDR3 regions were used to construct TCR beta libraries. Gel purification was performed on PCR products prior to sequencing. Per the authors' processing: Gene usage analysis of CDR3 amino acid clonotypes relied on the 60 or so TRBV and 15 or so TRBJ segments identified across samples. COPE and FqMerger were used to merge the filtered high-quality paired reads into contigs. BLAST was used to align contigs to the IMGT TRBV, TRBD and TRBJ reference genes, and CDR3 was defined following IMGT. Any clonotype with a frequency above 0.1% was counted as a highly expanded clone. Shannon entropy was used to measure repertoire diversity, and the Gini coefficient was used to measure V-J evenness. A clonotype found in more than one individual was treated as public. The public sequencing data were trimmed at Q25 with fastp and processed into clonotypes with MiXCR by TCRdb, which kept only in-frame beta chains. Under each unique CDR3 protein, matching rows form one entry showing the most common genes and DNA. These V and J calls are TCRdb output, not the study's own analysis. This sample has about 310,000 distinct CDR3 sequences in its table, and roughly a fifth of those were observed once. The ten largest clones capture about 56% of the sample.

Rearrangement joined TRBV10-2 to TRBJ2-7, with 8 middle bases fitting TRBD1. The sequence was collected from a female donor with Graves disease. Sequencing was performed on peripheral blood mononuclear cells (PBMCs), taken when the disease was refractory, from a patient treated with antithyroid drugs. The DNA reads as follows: TGCGCCAGCAGTGTGGACAGGGCCTACGAGCAGTACTTC. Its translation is CASSVDRAYEQYF.